Listed below are T cell receptor beta chains from one sample, sequenced in a study of a mutant IDH1 vaccine in newly diagnosed glioma. Their specific antigens are unknown. Assay used: immunoSEQ multiplex PCR; TCRdb lists only in-frame clones, some missing. The sample carries 60,000 or so clones, 70% to 90% recorded once. This sample comprised PBMCs, obtained from a glioma patient whose treatment included an IDH1 peptide vaccine. Receptors were obtained from a man in his thirties or forties with glioma. Each CDR3 is given with its conserved first and last residue. A D gene is named only where the DNA matches it firmly. The size of a clone is reported for some rows only, either as once, few or many, or as a class for expanded clones.

V gene,D gene,clone size,J gene,CDR3 DNA,CDR3 protein
TRBV6-1,NA,NA,TRBJ1-1,TGTGCCAGCAGTGAAGCAGCGGAGGCTTTCTTT,CASSEAAEAFF
TRBV27,NA,NA,TRBJ1-4,TGTGCCAGCAGTTCCGCCTTTGGGGCAACTAATGAAAAACTGTTTTTT,CASSSAFGATNEKLFF
TRBV11-2,TRBD2,NA,TRBJ2-1,TGTGCCAGCAGCCCCAGACTAGCGGGGGTTGAGAATGAGCAGTTCTTC,CASSPRLAGVENEQFF
TRBV19,NA,few,TRBJ1-5,TGTGCCAGTAGGTTTGTCGATGGCAATCAGCCCCAGCATTTT,CASRFVDGNQPQHF
TRBV28,NA,NA,TRBJ2-7,TGTGCCAGCAGTTTACCAAGTGGGTTGGGGAGCTCCTACGAGCAGTACTTC,CASSLPSGLGSSYEQYF
TRBV2,NA,NA,TRBJ2-7,TGTGCCAGCAGTGCCGGGACCGCTATCTACGAGCAGTACTTC,CASSAGTAIYEQYF
TRBV5-5,NA,NA,TRBJ1-1,TGTGCCAGCAGCTTAGTGAGGGAGGGAACTGAAGCTTTCTTT,CASSLVREGTEAFF
TRBV5-6,NA,NA,TRBJ2-5,TGTGCCAGCAGCTTGGGAGGGGAAGAGACCCAGTACTTC,CASSLGGEETQYF
TRBV6-5,NA,NA,TRBJ2-7,TGTGCCAGCAGTTACTCGACGGTTAGGGGGTACGAGCAGTACTTC,CASSYSTVRGYEQYF
TRBV7-8,TRBD1,NA,TRBJ1-4,TGTGCCAGCAGCACGACCGGGACAGGGACGGAAAAACTGTTTTTT,CASSTTGTGTEKLFF
TRBV5-1,TRBD1,NA,TRBJ1-2,TGCGCCAGCAGCCCACTCCTCCGGGACAGATATGGCTACACCTTC,CASSPLLRDRYGYTF
TRBV11-2,NA,NA,TRBJ1-3,TGTGCCAGCAGCTTGTCTCCCGACGCCTCTGGAAACACCATATATTTT,CASSLSPDASGNTIYF
TRBV7-9,NA,few,TRBJ1-1,TGTGCCAGCAGCTCTTGGGTCGGTGGCACTGAAGCTTTCTTT,CASSSWVGGTEAFF
TRBV5-1,TRBD2,NA,TRBJ2-1,TGCGCCAGCAGCTCGGGGGGGACCTACAATGAGCAGTTCTTC,CASSSGGTYNEQFF
TRBV30,TRBD1,few,TRBJ1-1,TGTGCCTGGACACAGGGGGCTGATGCTGAAGCTTTCTTT,CAWTQGADAEAFF
TRBV4-1,NA,once,TRBJ1-5,TGCGCCAGCAGCCAAGAGCAGGGTGGGTACAATCAGCCCCAGCATTTT,CASSQEQGGYNQPQHF